This TCR beta chain was found in a study of control samples from healthy donors and cancer patients. This clone appeared a few times. Using immunoSEQ multiplex PCR, the repertoire was profiled, and TCRdb retains in-frame clones only, with some absent. Of tens of thousands of clones in the sample, around four fifths are singletons; the top ten hold 20% to 25%. This CDR3 has 13 residues. The germline V gene encodes CDR1 LGHNT and CDR2 FRNRAP. V lost 5 bases and J lost 0, with 7 bases in between. This clonotype was sampled from a man between 60 and 75 years old with colorectal cancer. Sequencing was carried out using PBMCs. The chain links TRBV12-5 to TRBJ1-1; no definite D call. Here the CDR3 DNA reads TGTGCTAGTGGTCCGCAGATGAACACTGAAGCTTTCTTT. It codes for CASGPQMNTEAFF.